This T cell receptor (beta chain) was identified during a study of control samples from healthy donors and cancer patients. TCRdb's table, derived via immunoSEQ multiplex PCR, lists solely in-frame clones and lacks some. The repertoire holds about 89,000 clones, around nine tenths seen once, with roughly 21% in the top ten. Deletions cut 5 bases from V and 0 bases from J, with 8 bases between. The CDR3 has 14 amino acids. Germline values: CDR1 SGHTA, CDR2 FQGNSA. This receptor was obtained from a man in his thirties or forties in good health. The chain recombines TRBV7-2 with TRBJ1-5; D unclear. Sequenced input: blood. The CDR3 coding sequence is TGTGCCAGCAGCCCGGGGAATAGCAATCAGCCCCAGCATTTT. This sequence encodes CASSPGNSNQPQHF.